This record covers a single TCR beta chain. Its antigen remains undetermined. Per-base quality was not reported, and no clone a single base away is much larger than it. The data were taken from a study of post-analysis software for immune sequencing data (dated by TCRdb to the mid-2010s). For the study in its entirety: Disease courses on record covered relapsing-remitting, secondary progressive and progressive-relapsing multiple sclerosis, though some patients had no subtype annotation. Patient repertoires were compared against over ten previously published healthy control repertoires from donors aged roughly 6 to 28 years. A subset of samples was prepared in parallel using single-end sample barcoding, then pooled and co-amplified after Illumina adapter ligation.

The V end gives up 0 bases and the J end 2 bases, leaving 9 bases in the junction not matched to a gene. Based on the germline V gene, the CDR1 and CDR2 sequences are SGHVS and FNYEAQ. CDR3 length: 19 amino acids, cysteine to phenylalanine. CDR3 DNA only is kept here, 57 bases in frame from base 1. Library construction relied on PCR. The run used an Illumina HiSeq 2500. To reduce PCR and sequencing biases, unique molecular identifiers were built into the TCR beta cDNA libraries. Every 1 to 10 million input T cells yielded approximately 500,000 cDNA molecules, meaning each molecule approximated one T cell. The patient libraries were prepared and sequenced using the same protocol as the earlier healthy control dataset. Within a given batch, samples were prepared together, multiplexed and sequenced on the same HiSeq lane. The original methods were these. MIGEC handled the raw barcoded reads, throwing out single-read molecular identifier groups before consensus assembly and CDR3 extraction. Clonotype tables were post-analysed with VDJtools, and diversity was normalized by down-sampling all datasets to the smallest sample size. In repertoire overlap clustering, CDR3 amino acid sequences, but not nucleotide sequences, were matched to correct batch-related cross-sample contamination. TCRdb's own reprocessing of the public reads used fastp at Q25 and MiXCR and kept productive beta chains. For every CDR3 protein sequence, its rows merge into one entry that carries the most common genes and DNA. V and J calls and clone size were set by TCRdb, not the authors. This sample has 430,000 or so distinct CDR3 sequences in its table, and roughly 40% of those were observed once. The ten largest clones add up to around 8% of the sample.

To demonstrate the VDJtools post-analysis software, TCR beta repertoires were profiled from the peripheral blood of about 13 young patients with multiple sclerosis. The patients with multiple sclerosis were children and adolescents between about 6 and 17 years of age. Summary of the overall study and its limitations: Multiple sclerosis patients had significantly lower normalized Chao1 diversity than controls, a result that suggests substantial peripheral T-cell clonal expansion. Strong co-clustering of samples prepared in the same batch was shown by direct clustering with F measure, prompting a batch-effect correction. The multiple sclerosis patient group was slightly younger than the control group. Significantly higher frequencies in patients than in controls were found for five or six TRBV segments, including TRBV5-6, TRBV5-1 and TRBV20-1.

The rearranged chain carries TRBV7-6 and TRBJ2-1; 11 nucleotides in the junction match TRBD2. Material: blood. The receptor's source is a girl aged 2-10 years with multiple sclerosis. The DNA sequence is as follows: TGTGCCAGCAGCTTAGCGGGGCTAGCGGGAGGACCGACCTACAATGAGCAGTTCTTC. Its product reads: CASSLAGLAGGPTYNEQFF.